These T cell receptor beta chains were read from a single sample in a study of blood T cell repertoires in COVID-19. TCRdb's table, derived via immunoSEQ multiplex PCR, lists solely in-frame clones and lacks some. The table shows around 180,000 clones, with around 88% occurring only once. What was sequenced was PBMCs or T cells enriched from blood (not recorded which). All receptors come from a woman in her 30s who had recovered from COVID-19. The CDR3 runs from the conserved cysteine through the conserved F or W. Fields, in order: D gene, V gene, clone size, J gene, CDR3 DNA, CDR3 protein. The D gene is left open where the match is weak. Expanded clones get a size class; other rows say once, few or many, or leave the size out.

NA,TRBV5-1,NA,TRBJ2-2,TGCGCCACCAGAGGCGGTGGGCGGGCCGGGGAGCTGTTTTTT,CATRGGGRAGELFF
TRBD2,TRBV3-1/TRBV3-2,NA,TRBJ2-3,TGTGCCAGCAGCCGCCGACAGTCCCCAGCGGGAAGCGCAGATACGCAGTATTTT,CASSRRQSPAGSADTQYF
TRBD2,TRBV2,NA,TRBJ2-1,TGTGCCAACTACTACCAGCGGGAGGGCCTACGGGATGAGCAGTTCTTC,CANYYQREGLRDEQFF
NA,TRBV24-1,NA,TRBJ1-2,TGTGCCACCTCGCCTTACGGGAACTATGGCTACACCTTC,CATSPYGNYGYTF
NA,TRBV11-2,NA,TRBJ1-1,TGTGCCAGCAATACAATGAACACTGAAGCTTTCTTT,CASNTMNTEAFF
NA,TRBV7-8,NA,TRBJ2-1,TGTGCCAGCAGCTTAAGTACGGGTTCCCCGACCAATGAGCAGTTCTTC,CASSLSTGSPTNEQFF
NA,TRBV19,NA,TRBJ1-5,TGTGCCAGTATTTCAGGGATTTATAGCAATCAGCCCCAGCATTTT,CASISGIYSNQPQHF
TRBD1,TRBV6-5,NA,TRBJ1-1,TGTGCCAGCAGGACAGGGGGCACTGAAGCTTTCTTT,CASRTGGTEAFF
NA,TRBV6-5,NA,TRBJ2-2,TGTGCCAGCAGTTACTCGGGCTCCGACACCGGGGAGCTGTTTTTT,CASSYSGSDTGELFF
NA,TRBV5-1,NA,TRBJ1-1,TGCGCCAGCAGCTCGTATGGCGACAGCACTGAAGCTTTCTTT,CASSSYGDSTEAFF
NA,TRBV7-9,NA,TRBJ2-3,TGTGCCAGCAGCTTAGCGCGCGGCAGATCCACAGATACGCAGTATTTT,CASSLARGRSTDTQYF
NA,TRBV19,NA,TRBJ2-2,TGTGCCAGTAAAGAGGACAGCCGGGCCTTCGGGGAGCTGTTTTTT,CASKEDSRAFGELFF
TRBD2,TRBV2,NA,TRBJ2-5,TGTGCCAGCAGTGGAGGGACTAGCGGAGTCCAAGAGACCCAGTACTTC,CASSGGTSGVQETQYF
TRBD1,TRBV30,NA,TRBJ1-2,TGTGCTCTGGACAGGGGGCGGTATGGCTACACCTTC,CALDRGRYGYTF
TRBD2,TRBV11-2,NA,TRBJ2-1,TGTGCCAGCAGCTCGGTAGCGGGAACCTCCTACAATGAGCAGTTCTTC,CASSSVAGTSYNEQFF
TRBD2,TRBV18,once,TRBJ2-1,TGTGCCAGCCACCACCCCGGACTAGCGGGAGAGGGCAATGAGCAGTTCTTC,CASHHPGLAGEGNEQFF
NA,TRBV18,NA,TRBJ1-4,TGTGCCAGCTCACTCGCCCAGGCTTGGGAAAAACTGTTTTTT,CASSLAQAWEKLFF
TRBD1,TRBV6-4,NA,TRBJ2-3,TGTGCCAGCAGTGAAGGACAGGGGGCAGATACGCAGTATTTT,CASSEGQGADTQYF
NA,TRBV10-2,NA,TRBJ1-3,TGCGCCAGCAGTGGCGACAACCTCTCTGGAAACACCATATATTTT,CASSGDNLSGNTIYF
NA,TRBV28,NA,TRBJ2-1,TGTGCCAGCAGTTTAAGCCTAGCTGGGTACAATGAGCAGTTCTTC,CASSLSLAGYNEQFF
NA,TRBV27,NA,TRBJ2-2,TGTGCCAGCAAGCGGCTTGCCGGGGAGCTGTTTTTT,CASKRLAGELFF
NA,TRBV5-1,NA,TRBJ2-2,TGCGCCAGCAGCTTGGCAGGGGCGAACACCGGGGAGCTGTTTTTT,CASSLAGANTGELFF
TRBD1,TRBV27,NA,TRBJ2-7,TGTGCCAGCAGTTTATGGGCAGGGGGCTCCGCCGCCTACGAGCAGTACTTC,CASSLWAGGSAAYEQYF
NA,TRBV25-1,NA,TRBJ2-3,TGTGCCAGCAGTGAATATAGAGATACGCAGTATTTT,CASSEYRDTQYF
TRBD2,TRBV28,NA,TRBJ2-1,TGTATGGTTCGTAAAGCGGGAGGGCCGGTCAATGAGCAGTTCTTC,CMVRKAGGPVNEQFF
TRBD1,TRBV27,NA,TRBJ1-1,TGTGCCAGCAGTTTAAGGGGGACAGGGGTCAACACTGAAGCTTTCTTT,CASSLRGTGVNTEAFF
NA,TRBV5-1,NA,TRBJ2-5,TGCGCCAGCAGCTTGGGTCGGGGGAAAGAGACCCAGTACTTC,CASSLGRGKETQYF
NA,TRBV10-3,NA,TRBJ2-7,TGTGCCATCAGAAGTATCGGGGCCTACGAGCAGTACTTC,CAIRSIGAYEQYF